The 2 T cell receptor beta chains listed next were all sequenced from one sample in a study of OX40 agonist ivuxolimab in advanced cancers. This table comes from immunoSEQ multiplex PCR, and its TCRdb copy is limited to in-frame clones, with some not included. Among about 49,000 clones, 85% to 95% were seen once, and the ten largest hold roughly 9.6%. The source was CD4+ or CD8+ T cells sorted from blood, collected in a trial of the OX40 agonist ivuxolimab. The receptors were gathered from an adult with an advanced solid tumor such as melanoma, head and neck, liver or kidney cancer.

The chain employs TRBV28 and TRBJ2-1; D possibly matches TRBD1 or TRBD2 (6 bases each). V lost 2 bases and J 5 bases, leaving 10 bases between the germline ends. Germline loops: CDR1 MDHEN, CDR2 SYDVKM. CDR3 size: 14 residues. The CDR3 DNA sequence: TGTGCCAGCAGTTTAGGAGGGACAAACAATGAGCAGTTCTTC. This sequence encodes CASSLGGTNNEQFF. Full variable domain (rest looked up from reference TRBV28 and TRBJ2-1): DVKVTQSSRYLVKRTGEKVFLECVQDMDHENMFWYRQDPGLGLRLIYFSYDVKMKEKGDIPEGYSVSREKKERFSLILESASTNQTSMYLCASSLGGTNNEQFFGPGTRLTVL.

The chain uses TRBV7-8 and TRBJ2-4; 10 bases map to TRBD1. The CDR3 contains 15 residues. Germline assignment: CDR1 SGHVS and CDR2 FQNEAQ. The trim removed 2 bases at V and 6 bases at J, leaving 4 bases unmatched. CDR3 sequence: CASSLRWDRGNIQYF. The CDR3 DNA reads TGTGCCAGCAGCTTAAGGTGGGACAGGGGAAACATTCAGTACTTC.